Presented here are 11 T cell receptor beta chains from one specimen sequenced in a study of response to subunit inactivated influenza vaccine. TCRdb re-derived calls from the RT-PCR reads in MiXCR, one entry per CDR3 protein. The table includes about 540,000 distinct CDR3 sequences, around 21% detected once. The data were also submitted as part of a second study, on T cells expressing NK-cell markers. From that paper: cDNA encoding TCR beta was synthesized via 5'RACE template switching incorporating UMIs.

Here the sequenced sample was CD4+ T cells sorted from PBMCs, taken 11 to 12 days after vaccination. These receptors were obtained from a middle-aged man who received an inactivated influenza vaccine.

The rearrangement uses TRBV12-3 or TRBV12-4 and TRBJ2-6; D is uncertain. The CDR3 loop spans 17 amino acids. V dropped 2 bases and J dropped 1 base, with 12 bases sitting between them. CDR3 residues: CASSLSGLRSGANVLTF. The CDR3 bases are TGTGCCAGCAGTTTATCCGGGCTAAGATCTGGGGCCAACGTCCTGACTTTC.

This clonotype appeared many times. The chain joins TRBV7-2 to TRBJ2-1; 13 bases are shared with TRBD2. The germline gives CDR1 SGHTA, CDR2 FQGNSA. CDR3 length: 16 residues. V lost 5 bases and J lost 7; bases outside the gene matches: 8. The chain's CDR3 is CASSPPGLAGINEQFF. Written as DNA, the CDR3 is TGTGCCAGCAGCCCTCCGGGACTAGCGGGAATAAATGAGCAGTTCTTC.

This clonotype was seen only a few times. The genes are TRBV7-2 and TRBJ2-7; D may correspond to TRBD1 or TRBD2 (5 bases each). The V end lost 5 bases, the J end lost 7 bases, and 18 bases lay between the germline ends. Per the germline V gene, CDR1 is SGHTA and CDR2 is FQGNSA. This CDR3 has 14 residues. The CDR3 loop reads CASSPGTNTREQYF. Here the CDR3 DNA reads TGTGCCAGCAGCCCCGGGACCAACACGAGGGAGCAGTACTTC. The full variable domain, its missing parts supplied by reference TRBV7-2 and TRBJ2-7, is GAGVSQSPSNKVTEKGKDVELRCDPISGHTALYWYRQSLGQGLEFLIYFQGNSAPDKSGLPSDRFSAERTGGSVSTLTIQRTQQEDSAVYLCASSPGTNTREQYFGPGTRLTVT.

This clonotype has more than one count but fewer than ten. The gene calls are TRBV6-1 and TRBJ1-2; 8 positions agree with TRBD1. Germline trimming cut 6 bases from V and 0 bases from J; bases unmatched to any gene: 6. Germline-derived CDR1 and CDR2 are MNHNS and SASEGT. This CDR3 has 15 residues. CDR3 sequence reads: CASRRDRRANYGYTF. CDR3 nucleotides: TGTGCCAGCAGAAGGGACAGGCGTGCTAACTATGGCTACACCTTC.

This clonotype was seen more than once but under ten times. The chain combines TRBV28 with TRBJ1-2; D gene unclear. The germline gives CDR1 MDHEN, CDR2 SYDVKM. The CDR3 loop spans 11 amino acids. Trimming removed 8 bases from V and 3 bases from J, with 7 bases in between. The CDR3 loop is CASGVDYGYTF. The CDR3 DNA sequence: TGTGCCAGCGGAGTGGACTATGGCTACACCTTC.

The chain has TRBV4-2 and TRBJ2-1; D unresolved. The germline V gene encodes CDR1 LGHNA and CDR2 YNFKEQ. This CDR3 is 15 amino acids long. Trimming took off 0 bases at V and 2 bases at J, with 8 bases between the two ends. This CDR3 is CASSQDLGTYNEQFF. The DNA of the CDR3 is TGTGCCAGCAGCCAAGATCTGGGGACCTACAATGAGCAGTTCTTC.

This clonotype has more than one count but fewer than ten. The rearrangement links TRBV10-3 to TRBJ2-3, with D possibly being TRBD1 (6 bases). Germline V lookup: CDR1 ENHRY, CDR2 SYGVKD. The CDR3 runs 15 residues. Between the trimmed V and J ends, which lost 3 bases and 1 base, there was a span of 11 bases. The CDR3 sequence is CAISDRTDGTDTQYF. In DNA form, the CDR3 reads TGTGCCATCAGTGACCGGACAGATGGCACAGATACGCAGTATTTT.

This clonotype was picked up a small number of times. The chain combines TRBV4-2 with TRBJ2-2; 14 positions match TRBD2. Germline-derived CDR1 and CDR2 are LGHNA and YNFKEQ. The CDR3 is 15 residues long. J was trimmed by 5 bases and V by 5 bases; bases with no gene match: 1. The CDR3 nucleotides read TGTGCCAGCAGCGGGACTAGCGGGGGAACCGGGGAGCTGTTTTTT. It codes for CASSGTSGGTGELFF.

The J gene is TRBJ2-5, the V gene TRBV3-1; 7 nucleotides line up with TRBD1. The J segment lost 5 bases and the V segment lost 6 bases, leaving 12 bases of the junction unmatched. This CDR3 is 15 amino acids long. Germline V gene data show CDR1 as LGHDT and CDR2 as YNNKEL (reference sequence). The CDR3 spells CASRRVLGGPETQYF. The CDR3 DNA reads TGTGCCAGCAGACGGGTTCTAGGGGGCCCGGAGACCCAGTACTTC.

The chain couples TRBV6-1 to TRBJ2-5, with TRBD1 matching 10 bases. V lost 7 bases to trimming and J lost 5 bases; unmatched junction nucleotides: 4. The CDR3 totals 13 residues. Germline values: CDR1 MNHNS, CDR2 SASEGT. The DNA of the CDR3 is TGTGCCAGCACCCGGACAGGGGGGGAGACCCAGTACTTC. This translates into CASTRTGGETQYF.

This clonotype was picked up a small number of times. The V gene is TRBV12-3 or TRBV12-4, the J gene TRBJ2-1, with D possibly TRBD2 on 7 matching bases. CDR3 length: 17 residues. V lost 2 bases to trimming and J lost 3 bases, with 17 bases between them. The CDR3 bases are TGTGCCAGCAGTTTACCGCGGGGCGGGGGCAACTACAATGAGCAGTTCTTC. It translates to CASSLPRGGGNYNEQFF.